Sequencing of this T cell receptor beta chain was carried out in a study of radiation and T cells in renal cell carcinoma (dated by TCRdb to 2019 to 2021). Some background on the complete study: The samples were obtained from a clinical trial, where primary renal cell carcinomas were treated with 15 Gy stereotactic body radiation therapy and then removed by nephrectomy 4 weeks afterward. In total, 50 to 60 samples, comprising roughly 25 tumors and roughly 27 peripheral blood samples, were subjected to TCR beta sequencing. In the 40 to 60 samples combined, roughly 4.4 million unique CDR3 nucleotide sequences were found, encoding roughly 3,000,000 unique CDR3 amino acid sequences.

The investigation overall reported the following: With a single-armed trial design, the study had no way to address how radiation dose or scheduling affects the TCR repertoire. Tracking of blood repertoire dynamics stopped at less than five weeks after treatment, with no follow-up past that point. Because pretreatment tumor biopsies were not available, the study could not determine whether clonotypes were already present within the tumor at baseline. In blood, the top tumor clonotypes increased from baseline to 2 weeks after radiation and then shrank by 4 weeks, which suggests a temporary expansion of tumor-resident clones.

The junction carries 14 bases between V and J, which are trimmed by 6 bases and 5 bases respectively. The CDR3 contains 14 residues, cysteine and phenylalanine counted. Here the CDR3 DNA is all that survives: 42 bases in frame from base 1. The germline V gene supplies CDR1 MNHEY and CDR2 SVGAGI. The immunoSEQ kit was used, according to the manufacturer's recommendations, to generate TCR beta libraries from genomic DNA. Library preparation used a first multiplex PCR with proprietary primers, then a second PCR adding unique barcodes, with bead cleanups after each round. Each sample batch included a kit-provided positive control reaction and a negative control reaction. The final libraries underwent checking on an Agilent 4200 TapeStation D1000 ScreenTape, volumetric pooling, and quantification by qPCR. Sequencing ran on an Illumina NextSeq500 with a MidOutput 150-cycle cartridge, using 156 Read1 and 15 Index1 cycles with kit custom primers. The pooled library was loaded at approximately 0.92 pM with around 22% PhiX control spiked in. In the original analysis: Vendor-processed data were analyzed in R, and a clonotype was defined as all T cells sharing the same CDR3 nucleotide sequence. For clone abundance analyses, frequencies were normalized to the 10,000 most abundant clones per sample. Before analysis, public T cell clones were removed, and these numbered fewer than six per sample on average. An abundance difference of at least 32-fold between compartments was the criterion for calling clonotypes tumor-enriched or baseline blood-enriched. A beta-binomial differential abundance model was used to identify clonotypes that expanded or contracted between blood time points. Tumor-blood repertoire similarity was measured with the Baroni-Urbani and Buser coefficient, and group comparisons used two-tailed Wilcoxon tests in R. TCRdb's version of the immuneACCESS table is confined to in-frame rearrangements and falls short of the full clone set. An unresolved V gene accounts for under half of the shortfall where checked; the remainder is of unknown origin. V and J calls plus clone size are reproduced from that table; the DNA served to infer D and trimming. The sample table contains 90,000 to 95,000 clones; only one count was recorded for approximately 83% of them. Of the sample, 5% to 8% falls within the top ten clones.

This clone appeared a single time. Its antigen is currently not known. No base quality information exists; no much larger clone differs at one position. Interpreted using the paper, the time point label stands for: baseline pretreatment blood. The treatment or condition label, as the study defines it: 15 Gy SBRT to primary tumor, nephrectomy 4 weeks later. To follow tumor-enriched clonotypes, peripheral blood was collected serially from radiation-treated patients at baseline and again at 2 weeks and 4 weeks after SBRT. Every patient's renal cell carcinoma showed clear cell pathology. Genomic DNA for TCR sequencing was prepared using the QIAamp DNA Blood Mini Kit (Qiagen). Samples were included in the analyses only if all quality control checks were passed.

The sequenced sample was blood, obtained from a patient whose treatment included radiotherapy and nephrectomy. The V and J segments used are TRBV6-5 and TRBJ2-1; TRBD1 is possibly the D segment (6 matching bases). This sequence was found in a man aged 60 to 75 with renal cell carcinoma. The sequenced DNA: TGTGCCAGCAGCCCTCCGGACAGTAACAATGAGCAGTTCTTC. This is translated as CASSPPDSNNEQFF.